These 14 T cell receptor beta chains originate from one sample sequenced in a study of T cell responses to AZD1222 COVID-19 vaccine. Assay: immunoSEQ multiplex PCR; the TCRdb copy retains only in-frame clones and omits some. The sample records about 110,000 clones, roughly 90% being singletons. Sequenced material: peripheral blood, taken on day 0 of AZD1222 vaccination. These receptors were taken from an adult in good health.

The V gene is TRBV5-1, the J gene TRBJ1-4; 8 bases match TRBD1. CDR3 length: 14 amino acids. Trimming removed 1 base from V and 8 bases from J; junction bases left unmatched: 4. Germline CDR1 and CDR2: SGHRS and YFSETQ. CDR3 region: CASSLFRGQEKLFF. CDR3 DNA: TGCGCCAGCAGCTTGTTCAGGGGGCAAGAAAAACTGTTTTTT.

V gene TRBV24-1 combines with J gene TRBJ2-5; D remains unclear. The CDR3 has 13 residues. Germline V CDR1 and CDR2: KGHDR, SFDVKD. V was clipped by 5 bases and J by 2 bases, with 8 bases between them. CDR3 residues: CATSGWGQETQYF. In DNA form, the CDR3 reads TGTGCCACCAGTGGATGGGGTCAAGAGACCCAGTACTTC.

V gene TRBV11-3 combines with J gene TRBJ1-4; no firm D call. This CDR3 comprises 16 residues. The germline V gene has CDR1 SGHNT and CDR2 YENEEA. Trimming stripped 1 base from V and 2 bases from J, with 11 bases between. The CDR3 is CASSLGLRATNEKLFF. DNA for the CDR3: TGTGCCAGCAGCTTAGGCCTACGGGCGACTAATGAAAAACTGTTTTTT. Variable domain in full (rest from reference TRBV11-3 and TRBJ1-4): EAGVVQSPRYKIIEKKQPVAFWCNPISGHNTLYWYLQNLGQGPELLIRYENEEAVDDSQLPKDRFSAERLKGVDSTLKIQPAELGDSAVYLCASSLGLRATNEKLFFGSGTQLSVL.

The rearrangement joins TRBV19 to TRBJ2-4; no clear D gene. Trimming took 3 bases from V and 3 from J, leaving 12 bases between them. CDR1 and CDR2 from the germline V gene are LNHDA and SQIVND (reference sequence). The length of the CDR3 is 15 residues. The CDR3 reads CASSIAHGVKNIQYF. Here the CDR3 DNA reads TGTGCCAGTAGTATCGCCCACGGAGTCAAAAACATTCAGTACTTC.

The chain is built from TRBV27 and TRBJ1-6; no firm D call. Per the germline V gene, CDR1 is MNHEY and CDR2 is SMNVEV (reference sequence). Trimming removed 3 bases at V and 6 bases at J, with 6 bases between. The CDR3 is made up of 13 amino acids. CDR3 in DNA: TGTGCCAGCAGTTTCGTAGTTAATTCACCCCTCCACTTT. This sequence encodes CASSFVVNSPLHF.

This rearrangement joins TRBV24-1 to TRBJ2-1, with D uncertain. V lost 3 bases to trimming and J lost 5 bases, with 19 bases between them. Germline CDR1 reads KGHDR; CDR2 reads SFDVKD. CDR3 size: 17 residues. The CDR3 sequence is CATSDDSGNSHHNEQFF. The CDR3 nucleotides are TGTGCCACCAGTGATGACTCGGGCAACTCTCACCACAATGAGCAGTTCTTC.

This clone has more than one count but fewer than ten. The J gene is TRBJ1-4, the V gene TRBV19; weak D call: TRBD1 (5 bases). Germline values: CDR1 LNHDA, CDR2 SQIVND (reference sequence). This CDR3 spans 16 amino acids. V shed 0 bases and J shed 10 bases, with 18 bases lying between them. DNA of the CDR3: TGTGCCAGTAGTATAGATAATCCGGGACCGAACGGAAAACTGTTTTTT. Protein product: CASSIDNPGPNGKLFF.

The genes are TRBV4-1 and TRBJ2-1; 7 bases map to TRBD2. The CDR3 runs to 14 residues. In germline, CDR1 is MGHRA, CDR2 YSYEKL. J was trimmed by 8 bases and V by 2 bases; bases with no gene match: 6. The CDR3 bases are TGCGCCAGCAGCCAAAGGGAGGGAGGCGATGAGCAGTTCTTC. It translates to CASSQREGGDEQFF.

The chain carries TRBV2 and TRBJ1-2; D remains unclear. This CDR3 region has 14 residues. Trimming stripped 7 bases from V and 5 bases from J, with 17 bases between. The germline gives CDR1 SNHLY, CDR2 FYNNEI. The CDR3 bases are TGTGCCAGCACTAGAGGGTGGCAATCGTATGGCTACACCTTC. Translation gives CASTRGWQSYGYTF.

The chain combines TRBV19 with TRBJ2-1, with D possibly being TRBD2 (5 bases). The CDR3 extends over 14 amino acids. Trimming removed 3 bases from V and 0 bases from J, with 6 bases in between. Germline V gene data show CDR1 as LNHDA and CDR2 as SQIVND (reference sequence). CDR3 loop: CASSMSGSYNEQFF. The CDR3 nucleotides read TGTGCCAGTAGTATGAGCGGCTCCTACAATGAGCAGTTCTTC.

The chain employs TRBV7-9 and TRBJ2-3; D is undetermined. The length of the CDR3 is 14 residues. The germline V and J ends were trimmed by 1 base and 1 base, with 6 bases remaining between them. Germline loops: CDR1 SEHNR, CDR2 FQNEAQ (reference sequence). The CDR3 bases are TGTGCCAGCAGCTTAGATGGTGGCACAGATACGCAGTATTTT. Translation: CASSLDGGTDTQYF.

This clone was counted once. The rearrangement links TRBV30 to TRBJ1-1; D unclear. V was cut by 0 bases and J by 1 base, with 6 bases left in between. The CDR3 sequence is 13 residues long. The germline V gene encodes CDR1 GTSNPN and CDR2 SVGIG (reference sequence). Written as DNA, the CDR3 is TGTGCCTGGAGTGTACTTTGGAACACTGAAGCTTTCTTT. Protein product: CAWSVLWNTEAFF.

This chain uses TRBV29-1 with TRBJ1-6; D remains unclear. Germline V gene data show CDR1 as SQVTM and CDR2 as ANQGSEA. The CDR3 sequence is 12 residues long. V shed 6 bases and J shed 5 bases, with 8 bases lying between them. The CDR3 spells CSVRTDNSPLHF. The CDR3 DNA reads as TGCAGCGTGCGGACGGATAATTCACCCCTCCACTTT.

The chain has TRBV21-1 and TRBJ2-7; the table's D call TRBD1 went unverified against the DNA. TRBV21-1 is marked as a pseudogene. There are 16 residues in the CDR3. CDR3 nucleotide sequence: TGTGCCAGCAGCAGCACCCGGGACAGGGGGTCGAACGAGCAGTACTTC. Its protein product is CASSSTRDRGSNEQYF.